This T cell receptor beta chain was obtained from a study of blood T cell repertoires in COVID-19. Study-wide background: Sources were T cells, B-cell-depleted T cells, or PBMCs; the material itself was cDNA or gDNA.

Repertoires were generated with immunoSEQ multiplex PCR, while TCRdb's copy carries only in-frame clones and drops some. Of 30,000 to 35,000 clones listed, 88% are singletons. With 2 bases removed from V and 2 bases from J, the gap between germline ends came to 16 bases. Germline CDR1 and CDR2: MDHEN and SYDVKM. The CDR3 contains 17 residues. This clone was counted a single time. The chain uses TRBV28 and TRBJ2-4; TRBD2 might be the D (7 bases). Material: peripheral blood. The TCR originated in a woman aged 65 to 85 with active COVID-19. The CDR3 nucleotides are TGTGCCAGCAGTTTAGGGGGGGCTGAACCAACCAAAAACATTCAGTACTTC. Amino acids: CASSLGGAEPTKNIQYF. The whole variable domain, remainder taken from reference TRBV28 and TRBJ2-4, is DVKVTQSSRYLVKRTGEKVFLECVQDMDHENMFWYRQDPGLGLRLIYFSYDVKMKEKGDIPEGYSVSREKKERFSLILESASTNQTSMYLCASSLGGAEPTKNIQYFGAGTRLSVL.